Listed here are 25 T cell receptor beta chains from one sample, sequenced in a study of blood T cell repertoires in COVID-19. The protocol was immunoSEQ multiplex PCR, while the TCRdb copy is restricted to in-frame clones and leaves out a portion. The top ten hold approximately 4.3% of the sample, which has about 260,000 clones, approximately 90% seen once. The sample taken for sequencing was peripheral blood. These receptors originate from a man between 60 and 75 years old who had recovered from COVID-19.

Notes on this clone: The same CDR3 can be traced to other DNA sequences in this sample. The rearrangement uses TRBV18 and TRBJ2-5; 9 bases match TRBD1. Germline-derived CDR1 and CDR2 are KGHSH and LQKENI. This CDR3 comprises 14 residues. J lost 4 bases, V lost 3 bases, and 3 bases had no gene match. In DNA form, the CDR3 reads TGTGCCAGCTCACCGGGGACAGGGAGAGAGACCCAGTACTTC. Translated, it gives CASSPGTGRETQYF.

The sample holds one count of this clone. The chain couples TRBV2 to TRBJ2-5; perhaps TRBD2 as D (5 bases). The germline CDR1 and CDR2 sequences are SNHLY and FYNNEI. The CDR3 runs to 13 residues. The V and J ends lost 6 bases and 5 bases respectively, with 13 bases between them. CDR3 amino acids: CASRPGSSETQYF. The CDR3 bases are TGTGCCAGCAGGCCGGGGTCGTCGGAGACCCAGTACTTC.

This chain links TRBV6-6 with TRBJ2-1, with TRBD2 as a possible D gene (6 bases). Deletions cut 5 bases from V and 4 bases from J, with 12 bases between. There are 14 residues in the CDR3. Germline CDR1 and CDR2: MNHNY and SVGAGI (reference sequence). This CDR3 is CASSAGSGYNEQFF. The CDR3 DNA sequence: TGTGCCAGCAGTGCTGGTAGCGGATACAATGAGCAGTTCTTC.

This clone appeared a single time. J is TRBJ1-2 and V is TRBV19; 7 bases agree with TRBD1. The germline CDR1 and CDR2 sequences are LNHDA and SQIVND (reference sequence). CDR3 length: 15 residues. V gave up 6 bases and J gave up 4 bases; unmatched junction bases: 11. CDR3 nucleotide sequence: TGTGCCAGTAGCCCCGCCGGACCAGGGGGCTATGGCTACACCTTC. Translating it yields CASSPAGPGGYGYTF.

The CDR3 DNA follows: TGTGCCAGCAGCGACGGACAGGTAAACACTGAAGCTTTCTTT. Residues: CASSDGQVNTEAFF. The rearrangement uses TRBV5-8 and TRBJ1-1; 7 nucleotides align to TRBD1. The CDR3 runs 14 residues. Germline V gene data show CDR1 as SGHTS and CDR2 as YDEGEE. V was pared by 4 bases and J by 2 bases, with 5 bases of the junction left unmatched.

The gene calls are TRBV2 and TRBJ2-7; D perhaps matches TRBD1 (6 bases). V gave up 6 bases and J gave up 7 bases, with 13 bases separating them. The CDR3 runs to 12 residues. Germline V gene sequence: CDR1 SNHLY, CDR2 FYNNEI. CDR3 loop: CASRDRSGEQYF. The CDR3 DNA reads as TGTGCCAGCAGGGACAGATCGGGAGAGCAGTACTTC.

The V gene is TRBV27, the J gene TRBJ2-7; weak D call: TRBD2 (6 bases). CDR3 length: 16 residues. Trimming removed 5 bases at V and 0 bases at J, with 17 bases between. CDR1 is MNHEY and CDR2 is SMNVEV in the germline V gene (reference sequence). CDR3 in amino acids: CASSPRVGGASYEQYF. The CDR3 nucleotides are TGTGCCAGCAGTCCCCGGGTGGGCGGGGCCTCCTACGAGCAGTACTTC.

The J gene is TRBJ1-5, the V gene TRBV11-2; 7 nucleotides agree with TRBD1. CDR1 is SGHAT and CDR2 is FQNNGV in the germline V gene. This CDR3 has 12 amino acids. The junction had 4 bases not matched to a gene; V was cut back by 5 bases and J by 9 bases. The CDR3: CASSQQGLPQHF. CDR3 DNA sequence: TGTGCCAGCAGCCAACAGGGGTTGCCCCAGCATTTT.

This chain connects TRBV10-1 to TRBJ2-5; TRBD1 matches 7 bases. V was pared by 0 bases and J by 5 bases, with 3 bases of the junction left unmatched. Germline CDR1 WNHNN, CDR2 SYGVQD (reference sequence). The CDR3 has 14 residues. The CDR3 is CASSESGGWETQYF. The CDR3 nucleotides are TGCGCCAGCAGTGAGTCAGGGGGCTGGGAGACCCAGTACTTC.

V gene TRBV1 combines with J gene TRBJ2-6; TRBD2 reflects the table's D call only, with no check against the DNA. TRBV1 is marked as a pseudogene. This CDR3 has 16 amino acids. The CDR3, as DNA: TGCACCAGCAGCTATTGCAGGAGGGCTGGGGCCAACGTCCTGACTTTC. Amino acid sequence: CTSSYCRRAGANVLTF.

The chain joins TRBV19 to TRBJ2-7, with 9 bases fitting TRBD1. This CDR3 contains 14 residues. The germline V gene has CDR1 LNHDA and CDR2 SQIVND (reference sequence). Trimming took 8 bases from V and 5 from J; bases not matched to a gene: 10. The CDR3 reads CASSRTGERNEQYF. CDR3 nucleotide sequence: TGTGCCAGTTCCAGGACAGGGGAGAGGAACGAGCAGTACTTC.

V gene TRBV12-3 or TRBV12-4 combines with J gene TRBJ2-3; TRBD1 is a possible D gene (6 bases). The length of the CDR3 is 13 residues. The germline V and J ends were trimmed by 5 bases and 6 bases, with 12 bases remaining between them. The CDR3 coding sequence is TGTGCCAGCAGTCGAACAGGGTTGGATACGCAGTATTTT. Its translation: CASSRTGLDTQYF.

The rearrangement uses TRBV7-9 and TRBJ2-2; 9 bases are shared with TRBD1. The length of the CDR3 is 17 residues. Trimming removed 2 bases from V and 8 bases from J; junction bases left unmatched: 12. CDR1 and CDR2 from the germline V gene are SEHNR and FQNEAQ (reference sequence). DNA for the CDR3: TGTGCCAGCAGCTTACTCGCCGGGACAGGGTTGGCAGGGGAGCTGTTTTTT. This gives the protein CASSLLAGTGLAGELFF.

This clone is a singleton in its sample. V and J are TRBV7-8 and TRBJ1-5; D call uncertain. CDR3 length equals 16 residues. The germline gives CDR1 SGHVS, CDR2 FQNEAQ. The V gene lost 1 base and the J gene lost 5 bases, with 15 bases spanning the gap. The CDR3 sequence: CASSLGRRAPYQPQHF. DNA of the CDR3: TGTGCCAGCAGCTTAGGTCGGCGGGCCCCCTATCAGCCCCAGCATTTT.

The gene calls are TRBV13 and TRBJ2-7; D is unclear. The V gene lost 3 bases and the J gene lost 7 bases, with 10 bases spanning the gap. The germline V gene has CDR1 PRHDT and CDR2 FYEKMQ (reference sequence). The CDR3 has 12 residues. This chain's CDR3 is CASSFPDGEQYF. The CDR3 DNA sequence: TGTGCCAGCAGCTTTCCCGACGGGGAGCAGTACTTC.

The CDR3 here is CASSSGTGAYGYTF. DNA for the CDR3: TGTGCCAGTAGTTCCGGGACAGGGGCCTATGGCTACACCTTC. V and J are TRBV19 and TRBJ1-2; 10 positions match TRBD1. The trim removed 5 bases at V and 4 bases at J, leaving 4 bases unmatched. CDR1 is LNHDA and CDR2 is SQIVND in the germline V gene (reference sequence). There are 14 residues in the CDR3.

The chain couples TRBV3-1 (or the pseudogene TRBV3-2) to TRBJ2-2; tentatively, D is TRBD1 (5 bases). Trimming took off 5 bases at V and 4 bases at J, with 14 bases between the two ends. Germline lookup yields CDR1 LGHDT and CDR2 YNNKEL (reference sequence). CDR3 length: 15 residues. In nucleotides, the CDR3 is TGTGCCAGCAGCTACCAGGGCCGCAGCACCGGGGAGCTGTTTTTT. Its translation: CASSYQGRSTGELFF.

This clone has a single count. This sequence joins TRBV18 and TRBJ1-3, with TRBD1 matching over 8 bases. Germline V gene lookup returns CDR1 KGHSH and CDR2 LQKENI. Germline trimming cut 0 bases from V and 4 bases from J; bases unmatched to any gene: 11. The CDR3 is 18 amino acids. As DNA, the CDR3 is TGTGCCAGCTCACCACCCTTGCCCAGGGGGCTTTCGGGAAACACCATATATTTT. Translation gives CASSPPLPRGLSGNTIYF.

The J gene is TRBJ2-2, the V gene TRBV19; 8 nucleotides agree with TRBD2. This CDR3 comprises 15 residues. The V segment lost 5 bases and the J segment 4 bases; nucleotides outside the gene matches: 6. The V gene's germline CDR1 is LNHDA and CDR2 SQIVND (reference sequence). CDR3 coding DNA: TGTGCCAGTAGTGAGCCTAGCGGGCCCACCGGGGAGCTGTTTTTT. This sequence encodes CASSEPSGPTGELFF.

The gene calls are TRBV7-9 and TRBJ1-6; D remains ambiguous. Germline V lookup: CDR1 SEHNR, CDR2 FQNEAQ (reference sequence). V shed 3 bases and J shed 0 bases, with 6 bases lying between them. This CDR3 comprises 15 residues. DNA for the CDR3: TGTGCCAGCAGCTTTGGGAGCTCCTATAATTCACCCCTCCACTTT. This codes for CASSFGSSYNSPLHF.

The V gene is TRBV19, the J gene TRBJ1-3; D is possibly TRBD1 (5 bases). V was cut by 1 base and J by 0 bases, with 13 bases left in between. CDR3 length equals 17 residues. Germline CDR1 reads LNHDA; CDR2 reads SQIVND (reference sequence). In nucleotides, the CDR3 is TGTGCCAGTAGTATAGCCGGGACGGGGGTCTCTGGAAACACCATATATTTT. Its translation is CASSIAGTGVSGNTIYF.

The chain carries TRBV30 and TRBJ2-1, with TRBD2 identical over 9 bases. The CDR3 runs to 17 residues. Per germline, CDR1 GTSNPN and CDR2 SVGIG (reference sequence). The ends lost 4 bases at V and 7 bases at J; junction bases unmatched: 17. CDR3 in amino acids: CAWIGGGGRLIKNEQFF. CDR3 coding DNA: TGTGCCTGGATTGGCGGGGGGGGAAGGCTTATTAAGAATGAGCAGTTCTTC. The whole variable domain, filled in from reference TRBV30 and TRBJ2-1, reads SQTIHQWPATLVQPVGSPLSLECTVEGTSNPNLYWYRQAAGRGLQLLFYSVGIGQISSEVPQNLSASRPQDRQFILSSKKLLLSDSGFYLCAWIGGGGRLIKNEQFFGPGTRLTVL.

V is TRBV5-1 and J is TRBJ1-6; TRBD1 matches 7 bases. The germline CDR1 and CDR2 sequences are SGHRS and YFSETQ. The V gene end was trimmed by 0 bases and the J gene end by 15 bases; junction bases not matched to a gene: 9. The CDR3 covers 14 residues. CDR3 in DNA: TGCGCCAGCAGCTTGGGTCGTAGACAGGGAGGCCTCCACTTT. Protein: CASSLGRRQGGLHF.

V and J are TRBV12-2 and TRBJ1-5; TRBD1, the table's D call, was not compared with the DNA. TRBV12-2 is a recognized pseudogene. This CDR3 is 16 amino acids long. CDR3 coding DNA: TGTGCAAGTCGCTTAGCCGGGACAGTGAGCAATCAGCCCCAGCATTTT. It encodes CASRLAGTVSNQPQHF.

V usage is TRBV25-1 and J usage is TRBJ2-5; 10 bases line up with TRBD1. V gave up 6 bases and J gave up 5 bases; unmatched junction bases: 9. Germline V gives CDR1 MGHDK, CDR2 SYGVNS. This CDR3 has 15 amino acids. This CDR3 reads CASRRQGAPQETQYF. The CDR3, as DNA: TGTGCCAGCAGGAGACAGGGGGCGCCTCAGGAGACCCAGTACTTC.